These 32 T cell receptor beta chains were sequenced from one sample in a study of blood T cell repertoires in COVID-19. Sequencing used immunoSEQ multiplex PCR; TCRdb keeps in-frame clones, though not all of them. The sample lists over 300,000 clones, 89% occurring once. Source material: peripheral blood. Source of these receptors: a man aged 35 to 55 with acute or convalescent COVID-19.

The chain is built from TRBV7-9 and TRBJ1-5; 10 nucleotides line up with TRBD1. This CDR3 has 15 residues. Per germline, CDR1 SEHNR and CDR2 FQNEAQ (reference sequence). V was clipped by 5 bases and J by 7 bases; unmatched bases: 8. DNA of the CDR3: TGTGCCAGCAGCCTTGGGACAGGGGATAACCAGCCCCAGCATTTT. It encodes CASSLGTGDNQPQHF.

The chain employs TRBV9 and TRBJ1-6, with TRBD1 as a possible D gene (6 bases). CDR1 and CDR2 from the germline V gene are SGDLS and YYNGEE. There are 21 residues in the CDR3. V lost 0 bases, J lost 4 bases, and 26 bases lay in between. Here the CDR3 DNA reads TGTGCCAGCAGCGTAGAGGCCAGGGGAGTAGCGAGTGCAATTTATAATTCACCCCTCCACTTT. Amino acids: CASSVEARGVASAIYNSPLHF. The whole variable domain, remainder taken from reference TRBV9 and TRBJ1-6, is DSGVTQTPKHLITATGQRVTLRCSPRSGDLSVYWYQQSLDQGLQFLIQYYNGEERAKGNILERFSAQQFPDLHSELNLSSLELGDSALYFCASSVEARGVASAIYNSPLHFGNGTRLTVT.

The V call is TRBV28, the J call TRBJ1-5; 10 bases map to TRBD1. The J segment lost 0 bases and the V segment lost 7 bases, leaving 12 bases of the junction unmatched. The V gene's germline CDR1 is MDHEN and CDR2 SYDVKM. This CDR3 spans 18 amino acids. The CDR3 DNA is TGTGCCAGCACCCCCTCCGGGACAGGGGCTTATAGCAATCAGCCCCAGCATTTT. It yields the protein CASTPSGTGAYSNQPQHF.

The chain joins TRBV10-2 to TRBJ1-2; no reliable D call. Germline V lookup: CDR1 WSHSY, CDR2 SAAADI. The CDR3 has 12 residues. Trimming stripped 6 bases from V and 5 bases from J, with 10 bases between. CDR3 loop: CASREERYGYTF. CDR3 in DNA: TGCGCCAGCAGGGAGGAGAGGTATGGCTACACCTTC.

The V gene is TRBV5-1, the J gene TRBJ1-1, with D unclear. V lost 8 bases and J lost 1, with 9 bases in between. The CDR3 spans 12 residues. Germline CDR1 reads SGHRS; CDR2 reads YFSETQ. CDR3 region: CASQNRNTEAFF. CDR3 sequence (DNA): TGCGCCAGTCAAAACAGGAACACTGAAGCTTTCTTT.

V and J are TRBV6-5 and TRBJ1-1; TRBD1 agrees at 9 bases. The ends lost 2 bases at V and 4 bases at J; junction bases unmatched: 8. CDR3 length equals 16 residues. Germline V CDR1 and CDR2: MNHEY, SVGAGI. The CDR3 DNA sequence: TGTGCCAGCAGTTACCCTCGACAGGGGGGGAGCACTGAAGCTTTCTTT. Encoded protein: CASSYPRQGGSTEAFF.

The chain carries TRBV27 and TRBJ1-1; the match to TRBD1 covers 8 bases. Germline V lookup: CDR1 MNHEY, CDR2 SMNVEV (reference sequence). This CDR3 is built from 14 residues. V shed 4 bases, J shed 1 base, and the junction held 2 bases outside the gene matches. CDR3 loop: CASSWGQANTEAFF. DNA of the CDR3: TGTGCCAGCAGTTGGGGACAGGCGAACACTGAAGCTTTCTTT.

In its sample, this clone was seen a few times. The chain combines TRBV18 with TRBJ1-1, with TRBD1 matching over 8 bases. The CDR3 runs 12 residues. CDR1 and CDR2 (germline): KGHSH, LQKENI. The V gene end was trimmed by 3 bases and the J gene end by 7 bases; junction bases not matched to a gene: 1. The CDR3 DNA follows: TGTGCCAGCTCACCCGGACAGGGTGAAGCTTTCTTT. It encodes CASSPGQGEAFF.

CDR3 in DNA: TGTGCCAGCAGCCCTACACTAGCGGGAGGGCAGTTCTTC. This encodes CASSPTLAGGQFF. The chain employs TRBV12-3 or TRBV12-4 and TRBJ2-1, with 12 bases identical to TRBD2. CDR3 length: 13 amino acids. Trimming at V came to 6 bases and at J to 12 bases, leaving 6 bases not matched to a gene.

This CDR3 reads CASSGLRTGAGGELFF. CDR3 DNA: TGTGCCAGCAGTGGTTTAAGGACAGGGGCGGGCGGGGAGCTGTTTTTT. The chain couples TRBV2 to TRBJ2-2; 9 nucleotides line up with TRBD1. J lost 7 bases, V lost 4 bases, and 10 bases had no gene match. Germline CDR1 reads SNHLY; CDR2 reads FYNNEI. The CDR3 spans 16 residues. Full variable domain (outside the CDR3, taken from reference TRBV2 and TRBJ2-2): EPEVTQTPSHQVTQMGQEVILRCVPISNHLYFYWYRQILGQKVEFLVSFYNNEISEKSEIFDDQFSVERPDGSNFTLKIRSTKLEDSAMYFCASSGLRTGAGGELFFGEGSRLTVL.

The CDR3 nucleotides read TGCGCCAGCGGTGCGGGAAGGGATACGCAGTATTTT. This translates into CASGAGRDTQYF. The chain uses TRBV5-1 and TRBJ2-3, with D possibly matching TRBD2 (6 bases). V shed 7 bases and J shed 6 bases, with 12 bases lying between them. In germline, CDR1 is SGHRS, CDR2 YFSETQ. The CDR3 is 12 amino acids.

Turning to this clone: Within the sample, other DNA sequences also encode this same CDR3. The chain links TRBV18 to TRBJ2-7; D is ambiguous. The CDR3 has 14 amino acids. Trimming shortened V by 3 bases and J by 4 bases, and 13 bases separated the two germline ends. The germline V gene encodes CDR1 KGHSH and CDR2 LQKENI. The CDR3 coding sequence is TGTGCCAGCTCACCTTCAGGTCAGACGTACGAGCAGTACTTC. Amino acid sequence: CASSPSGQTYEQYF.

V is TRBV10-1 and J is TRBJ1-2, with unresolved D. Germline loops: CDR1 WNHNN, CDR2 SYGVQD (reference sequence). V was trimmed by 7 bases and J by 4 bases, leaving 10 bases between them. CDR3 length: 12 residues. The CDR3 protein is CASNEQSYGYTF. DNA for the CDR3: TGCGCCAGCAACGAACAGAGCTATGGCTACACCTTC.

The rearrangement links TRBV15 to TRBJ2-5, with a tentative D call TRBD2 (7 bases). This CDR3 spans 17 amino acids. Per germline, CDR1 LNHNV and CDR2 YYDKDF (reference sequence). The ends were cut back, 5 bases at V and 2 bases at J, with 21 bases in the middle. The DNA for the CDR3 is TGTGCCACCAGCGGATGGGGGGGGCCAGGCGAACAAGAGACCCAGTACTTC. It translates to CATSGWGGPGEQETQYF.

The V call is TRBV28, the J call TRBJ2-2; possibly TRBD2 for D (6 bases). Germline lookup yields CDR1 MDHEN and CDR2 SYDVKM. The CDR3 is 15 residues long. The ends were cut back, 6 bases at V and 0 bases at J, with 11 bases in the middle. For the CDR3, the DNA is TGTGCCAGCAGACCGGGACTGGCGAACACCGGGGAGCTGTTTTTT. This encodes CASRPGLANTGELFF. The complete variable domain, with remaining parts taken from reference TRBV28 and TRBJ2-2, reads DVKVTQSSRYLVKRTGEKVFLECVQDMDHENMFWYRQDPGLGLRLIYFSYDVKMKEKGDIPEGYSVSREKKERFSLILESASTNQTSMYLCASRPGLANTGELFFGEGSRLTVL.

This chain uses TRBV27 with TRBJ1-5; TRBD1 matches at 7 bases. The germline V gene encodes CDR1 MNHEY and CDR2 SMNVEV (reference sequence). V was pared by 5 bases and J by 0 bases, with 4 bases of the junction left unmatched. The CDR3 loop spans 15 amino acids. The CDR3, as DNA: TGTGCCAGCAGTGAAGACAGGGTTAGCAATCAGCCCCAGCATTTT. Amino acids: CASSEDRVSNQPQHF.

The rearrangement joins TRBV6-1 to TRBJ2-7; the match to TRBD1 covers 9 bases. Germline V gene data show CDR1 as MNHNS and CDR2 as SASEGT. The CDR3 loop spans 15 amino acids. The V segment lost 1 base and the J segment 2 bases; nucleotides outside the gene matches: 3. CDR3 in amino acids: CASSEEWTGAYEQYF. The CDR3, as DNA: TGTGCCAGCAGTGAAGAGTGGACAGGGGCCTACGAGCAGTACTTC.

The gene calls are TRBV6-4 and TRBJ2-2; D is perhaps TRBD1 (6 bases). Looked up from germline, CDR1 is MRHNA and CDR2 is SNTAGT. The CDR3 is 15 amino acids. The ends were cut back, 3 bases at V and 7 bases at J, with 15 bases in the middle. The CDR3 loop is CASSEGAGVGGELFF. The CDR3 nucleotides are TGTGCCAGCAGTGAAGGAGCAGGGGTTGGCGGGGAGCTGTTTTTT.

CDR3 nucleotides: TGTGCCAGCAGCCCCCTGATAGGGGTTAACACTGAAGCTTTCTTT. It encodes CASSPLIGVNTEAFF. The chain has TRBV7-9 and TRBJ1-1; D might be TRBD1 (5 bases). CDR1 SEHNR and CDR2 FQNEAQ come from the germline V gene (reference sequence). The CDR3 has 15 amino acids. Trimming removed 5 bases from V and 2 bases from J, with 15 bases in between.

This rearrangement joins TRBV6-1 to TRBJ1-2; D may be TRBD1 (5 bases). Looked up from germline, CDR1 is MNHNS and CDR2 is SASEGT. Trimming took 2 bases from V and 6 from J, leaving 10 bases between them. The CDR3 has 13 amino acids. CDR3 DNA sequence: TGTGCCAGCAGTGAACAGGGTGTGGATGGCTACACCTTC. Amino acid sequence: CASSEQGVDGYTF.

A single count supports this clone. The chain links TRBV28 to TRBJ1-6; 7 bases match TRBD1. The V and J ends lost 5 bases and 8 bases, in that order; junction bases with no gene match: 12. The CDR3 runs 16 residues. The germline V gene has CDR1 MDHEN and CDR2 SYDVKM. CDR3 DNA: TGTGCCAGCAGTCAAACGATCGGACAGGCGTATTCACCCCTCCACTTT. Translation gives CASSQTIGQAYSPLHF.

CDR3 coding DNA: TGTGCCAGCAGCTTAGGCGTTGGGAACACTGAAGCTTTCTTT. Translating gives CASSLGVGNTEAFF. The V gene is TRBV7-9, the J gene TRBJ1-1; D remains ambiguous. The germline V gene encodes CDR1 SEHNR and CDR2 FQNEAQ (reference sequence). This CDR3 has 14 residues. V gave up 1 base and J gave up 1 base, with 7 bases separating them.

At least ten counts were recorded for this clone. The chain uses TRBV28 and TRBJ2-1, with 14 bases that match TRBD2. Trimming cost V 6 bases and J 2 bases; bases outside gene matches: 3. Looked up from germline, CDR1 is MDHEN and CDR2 is SYDVKM. This CDR3 spans 16 amino acids. The CDR3 DNA sequence: TGTGCCAGCAGCATGGGACTAGCGGGGGCCTACAATGAGCAGTTCTTC. Residues: CASSMGLAGAYNEQFF.

The chain recombines TRBV6-4 with TRBJ2-3; TRBD2 matches 7 bases. V lost 4 bases and J lost 1; bases outside the gene matches: 5. This CDR3 has 15 amino acids. Germline V gene data show CDR1 as MRHNA and CDR2 as SNTAGT. CDR3 sequence: CASSVGLPGTDTQYF. In DNA form, the CDR3 reads TGTGCCAGCAGTGTGGGACTACCCGGCACAGATACGCAGTATTTT.

For the CDR3, the DNA is TGTGCCAGCAGCGCGTCTCAAGTGCGGAACACTGAAGCTTTCTTT. Encoded protein: CASSASQVRNTEAFF. The V and J genes are TRBV5-4 and TRBJ1-1; D gene uncertain. V dropped 4 bases and J dropped 1 base, with 14 bases sitting between them. The CDR3 totals 15 residues. CDR1 SGHNT and CDR2 YYREEE come from the germline V gene (reference sequence).

The J gene is TRBJ2-7, the V gene TRBV13, with 11 bases that match TRBD1. Germline assignment: CDR1 PRHDT and CDR2 FYEKMQ (reference sequence). This CDR3 is built from 14 residues. The trim removed 5 bases at V and 5 bases at J, leaving 5 bases unmatched. CDR3 in DNA: TGTGCCAGCAGCAACGGGACAGGGGGACACGAGCAGTACTTC. The encoded protein is CASSNGTGGHEQYF.

The rearrangement uses TRBV10-3 and TRBJ1-5, with TRBD1 identical over 8 bases. The CDR3 totals 16 residues. After removal of 2 bases from V and 2 bases from J, the junction contained 5 bases not matched to a gene. Germline V gene lookup returns CDR1 ENHRY and CDR2 SYGVKD. For the CDR3, the DNA is TGTGCCATCAGTGAGGTACCGGGACAGGGCAATCAGCCCCAGCATTTT. It translates to CAISEVPGQGNQPQHF.

This chain connects TRBV30 to TRBJ2-2; D remains ambiguous. Trimming removed 3 bases from V and 1 base from J, with 9 bases in between. CDR3 length: 14 residues. The germline V gene has CDR1 GTSNPN and CDR2 SVGIG (reference sequence). CDR3 bases: TGTGCCTGGAGAATTGGAGTGAACACCGGGGAGCTGTTTTTT. Protein sequence: CAWRIGVNTGELFF.

The chain is built from TRBV11-2 and TRBJ1-2; 10 bases are shared with TRBD1. The CDR3 extends over 16 amino acids. J gave up 2 bases and V 5 bases, and 8 bases lay outside the gene matches. Germline assignment: CDR1 SGHAT and CDR2 FQNNGV. The CDR3 sequence: CASSLSGTGVNYGYTF. In nucleotides, the CDR3 is TGTGCCAGCAGCCTATCCGGGACAGGGGTAAACTATGGCTACACCTTC.

The rearrangement joins TRBV6-5 to TRBJ1-1; weak D call: TRBD1 (5 bases). Germline V gives CDR1 MNHEY, CDR2 SVGAGI. The length of the CDR3 is 16 residues. With 2 bases removed from V and 6 bases from J, the gap between germline ends came to 19 bases. Written as DNA, the CDR3 is TGTGCCAGCAGTTACACCCCGGGGGAAGTACTCCCTGAAGCTTTCTTT. Amino acid sequence: CASSYTPGEVLPEAFF.

V and J are TRBV4-2 and TRBJ2-7, with 10 bases fitting TRBD2. The V gene end was trimmed by 3 bases and the J gene end by 0 bases; junction bases not matched to a gene: 11. The CDR3 is 18 residues long. The germline V gene has CDR1 LGHNA and CDR2 YNFKEQ. CDR3 nucleotide sequence: TGTGCCAGCAGCCAGGTGTGGTTGGAGCGGGAGGGCTCCTACGAGCAGTACTTC. Protein product: CASSQVWLEREGSYEQYF.

This chain joins TRBV19 and TRBJ2-5; D perhaps matches TRBD2 (5 bases). Germline V gene data show CDR1 as LNHDA and CDR2 as SQIVND (reference sequence). Trimming pared 9 bases from V and 1 base from J, leaving 12 bases between. The CDR3 extends over 13 amino acids. The CDR3 is CASGMRAQETQYF. The CDR3, as DNA: TGTGCCAGCGGGATGCGAGCCCAAGAGACCCAGTACTTC. The variable domain in full, completed from reference TRBV19 and TRBJ2-5, reads DGGITQSPKYLFRKEGQNVTLSCEQNLNHDAMYWYRQDPGQGLRLIYYSQIVNDFQKGDIAEGYSVSREKKESFPLTVTSAQKNPTAFYLCASGMRAQETQYFGPGTRLLVL.